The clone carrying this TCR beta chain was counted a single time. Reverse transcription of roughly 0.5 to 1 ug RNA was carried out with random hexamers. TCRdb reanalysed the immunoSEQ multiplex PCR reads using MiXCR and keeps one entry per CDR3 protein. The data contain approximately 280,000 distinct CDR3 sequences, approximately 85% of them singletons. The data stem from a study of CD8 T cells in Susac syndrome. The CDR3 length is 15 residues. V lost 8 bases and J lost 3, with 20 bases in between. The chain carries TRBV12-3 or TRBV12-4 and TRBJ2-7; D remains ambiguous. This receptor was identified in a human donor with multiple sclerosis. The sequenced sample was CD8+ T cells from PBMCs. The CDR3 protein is CASAPAFSRHYEQYF. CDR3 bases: TGTGCCAGCGCCCCAGCGTTCTCGAGGCACTACGAGCAGTACTTC.